Listed below are T cell receptor beta chains from one sample, sequenced in a study of blood T cell repertoires in COVID-19. Profiled with immunoSEQ multiplex PCR; TCRdb holds only in-frame clones, not every one. The table includes some 200,000 clones, about 86% detected once. The sample consisted of peripheral blood. All receptors come from a man aged 30 to 39 with active or convalescent COVID-19. Each CDR3 is given with its conserved first and last residue. D genes are given only for firm matches. Clone size appears in some rows only: once, few, many, or a class for an expanded clone.

DNA: TGTGCCAGTAGTATAGGCGTAGGGAGCCACGAGCAGTACTTC
CDR3: CASSIGVGSHEQYF
V: TRBV19
size: .
J: TRBJ2-7
length: 14
D: .

DNA: TGTGCCAGCAGTCGTATCGGAGGTTCGAACACTGAAGCTTTCTTT
CDR3: CASSRIGGSNTEAFF
V: TRBV2
size: once
J: TRBJ1-1
length: 15
D: .

DNA: TGCGCCAGCGTCCTGGGGGGCGAGCAGTACTTC
CDR3: CASVLGGEQYF
V: TRBV5-1
size: .
J: TRBJ2-7
length: 11
D: .

DNA: TGTGCCAGCAGTTACTCGTTGGAGTCCGCTTTCTTT
CDR3: CASSYSLESAFF
V: TRBV6-2/TRBV6-3
size: .
J: TRBJ1-1
length: 12
D: .

DNA: TGTGCCAGCAGCTTACCACGAGGTTCCGAACCTGGAAACACCATATATTTT
CDR3: CASSLPRGSEPGNTIYF
V: TRBV7-9
size: .
J: TRBJ1-3
length: 17
D: .

DNA: TGTGCCAGCAGCAATGTAGCCGAAAGCTCCTACAATGAGCAGTTCTTC
CDR3: CASSNVAESSYNEQFF
V: TRBV5-8
size: .
J: TRBJ2-1
length: 16
D: .

DNA: TGTGCCACCAGCAGAGGAGGGTTTGATTCCACCTTC
CDR3: CATSRGGFDSTF
V: TRBV15
size: .
J: TRBJ1-2
length: 12
D: .

DNA: TGCGCCAGCAGCTTGGGAGGCTCTGGGGCCAACGTCCTGACTTTC
CDR3: CASSLGGSGANVLTF
V: TRBV5-1
size: .
J: TRBJ2-6
length: 15
D: .

DNA: TGTGCCAGCAGCCACGGAACTAGCGGGAGGAATGAGCAGTTCTTC
CDR3: CASSHGTSGRNEQFF
V: TRBV7-2
size: .
J: TRBJ2-1
length: 15
D: TRBD2

DNA: TGTGCCAGCAGTCGAGAACAGGGGGCAGGGCCTTTCTTT
CDR3: CASSREQGAGPFF
V: TRBV6-5
size: .
J: TRBJ1-1
length: 13
D: TRBD1

DNA: TGTGCCAGCAGTTCAACAGGGGTGGGGCTGCAAGAGACCCAGTACTTC
CDR3: CASSSTGVGLQETQYF
V: TRBV28
size: .
J: TRBJ2-5
length: 16
D: TRBD1

DNA: TGTGCCAGCTCACCACCTGCGGGGGGTCTAAGAGGCACCGGGGAGCTGTTTTTT
CDR3: CASSPPAGGLRGTGELFF
V: TRBV18
size: .
J: TRBJ2-2
length: 18
D: TRBD2

DNA: TGTGCCAGCAGCCGCAGAAGCCTTAGGCCAGGGACAGGGCCGAACACTGAAGCTTTCTTT
CDR3: CASSRRSLRPGTGPNTEAFF
V: TRBV3-1/TRBV3-2
size: .
J: TRBJ1-1
length: 20
D: TRBD1